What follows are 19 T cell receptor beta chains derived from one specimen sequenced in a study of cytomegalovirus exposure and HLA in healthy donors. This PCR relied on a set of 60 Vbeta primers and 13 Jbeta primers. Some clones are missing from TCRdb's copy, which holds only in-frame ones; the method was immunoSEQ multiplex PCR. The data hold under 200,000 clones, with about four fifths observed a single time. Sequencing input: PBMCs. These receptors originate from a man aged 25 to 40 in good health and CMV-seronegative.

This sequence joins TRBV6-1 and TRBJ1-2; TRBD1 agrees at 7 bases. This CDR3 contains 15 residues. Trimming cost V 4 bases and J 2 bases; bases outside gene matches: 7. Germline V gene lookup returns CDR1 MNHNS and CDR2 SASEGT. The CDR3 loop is CASSGGTDSNYGYTF. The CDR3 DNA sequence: TGTGCCAGCAGTGGAGGGACAGACTCGAACTATGGCTACACCTTC.

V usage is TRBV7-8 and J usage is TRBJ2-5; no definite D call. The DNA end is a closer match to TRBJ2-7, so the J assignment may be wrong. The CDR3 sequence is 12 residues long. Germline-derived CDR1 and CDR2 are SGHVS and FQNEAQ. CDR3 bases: TGTGCCAGCAGCTTAGGGAGCTACGAGCAGTACTTC. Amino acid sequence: CASSLGSYEQYF.

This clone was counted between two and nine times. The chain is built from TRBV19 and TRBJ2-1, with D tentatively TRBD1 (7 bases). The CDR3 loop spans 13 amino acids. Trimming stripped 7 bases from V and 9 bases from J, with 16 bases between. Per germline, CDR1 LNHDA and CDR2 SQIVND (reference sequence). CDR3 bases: TGTGCCAGTAACCAGGGGGAGGTGGGTGAGCAGTTCTTC. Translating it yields CASNQGEVGEQFF.

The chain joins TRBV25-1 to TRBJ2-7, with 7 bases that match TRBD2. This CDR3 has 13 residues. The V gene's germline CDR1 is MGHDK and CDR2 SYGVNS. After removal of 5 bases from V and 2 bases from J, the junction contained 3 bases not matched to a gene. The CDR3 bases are TGTGCCAGCAGTCGCGGGAGTACCTACGAGCAGTACTTC. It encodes CASSRGSTYEQYF.

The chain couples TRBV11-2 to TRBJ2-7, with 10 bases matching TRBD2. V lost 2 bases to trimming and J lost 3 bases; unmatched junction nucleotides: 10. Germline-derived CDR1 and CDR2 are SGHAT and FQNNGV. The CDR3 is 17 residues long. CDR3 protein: CASSLFLASSGSYEQYF. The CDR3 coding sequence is TGTGCCAGCAGCTTATTTCTTGCGTCTAGCGGGAGCTACGAGCAGTACTTC.

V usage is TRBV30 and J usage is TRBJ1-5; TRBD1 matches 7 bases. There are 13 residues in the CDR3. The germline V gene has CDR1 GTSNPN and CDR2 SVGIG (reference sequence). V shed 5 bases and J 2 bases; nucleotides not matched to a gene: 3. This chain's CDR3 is CAWGDRGNQPQHF. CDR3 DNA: TGTGCCTGGGGAGACAGGGGCAATCAGCCCCAGCATTTT.

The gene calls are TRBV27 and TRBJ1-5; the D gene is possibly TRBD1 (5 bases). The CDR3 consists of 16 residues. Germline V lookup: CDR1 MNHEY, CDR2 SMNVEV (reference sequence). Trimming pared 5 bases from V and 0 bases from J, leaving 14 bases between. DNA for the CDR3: TGTGCCAGCAGTGGGAAGGGGCGAGCTAGCAATCAGCCCCAGCATTTT. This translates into CASSGKGRASNQPQHF.

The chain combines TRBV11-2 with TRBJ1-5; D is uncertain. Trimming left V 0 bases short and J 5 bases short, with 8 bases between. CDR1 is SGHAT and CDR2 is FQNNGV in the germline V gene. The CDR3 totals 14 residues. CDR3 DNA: TGTGCCAGCAGCTTAGAAGCCGGGGATCAGCCCCAGCATTTT. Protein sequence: CASSLEAGDQPQHF.

The CDR3 spells CASGLALNEQFF. The DNA of the CDR3 is TGTGCCAGCGGACTAGCGCTTAATGAGCAGTTCTTC. The J gene is TRBJ2-1, the V gene TRBV27; 9 bases align to TRBD2. Germline V gene sequence: CDR1 MNHEY, CDR2 SMNVEV (reference sequence). Unmatched junction bases numbered 3, after V lost 8 bases and J lost 7 bases. The CDR3 is made up of 12 amino acids.

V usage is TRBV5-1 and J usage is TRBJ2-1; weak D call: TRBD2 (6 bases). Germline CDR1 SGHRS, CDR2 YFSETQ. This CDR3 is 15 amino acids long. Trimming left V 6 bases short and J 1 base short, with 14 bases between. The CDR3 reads CASNIADGSYNEQFF. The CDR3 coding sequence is TGCGCCAGCAACATAGCGGATGGATCCTACAATGAGCAGTTCTTC. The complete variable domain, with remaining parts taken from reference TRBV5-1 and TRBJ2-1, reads KAGVTQTPRYLIKTRGQQVTLSCSPISGHRSVSWYQQTPGQGLQFLFEYFSETQRNKGNFPGRFSGRQFSNSRSEMNVSTLELGDSALYLCASNIADGSYNEQFFGPGTRLTVL.

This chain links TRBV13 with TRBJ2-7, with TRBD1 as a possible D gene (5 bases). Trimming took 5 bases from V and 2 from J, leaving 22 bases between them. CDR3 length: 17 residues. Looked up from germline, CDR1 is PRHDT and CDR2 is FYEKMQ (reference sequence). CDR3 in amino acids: CASSRTSQKGIPYEQYF. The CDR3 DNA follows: TGTGCCAGCAGCCGAACTTCCCAGAAGGGGATACCCTACGAGCAGTACTTC.

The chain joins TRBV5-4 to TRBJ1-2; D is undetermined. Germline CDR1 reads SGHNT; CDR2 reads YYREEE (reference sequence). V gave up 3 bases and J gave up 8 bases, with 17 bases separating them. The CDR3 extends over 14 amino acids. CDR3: CASSWTDGVGGYTF. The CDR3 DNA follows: TGTGCCAGCAGCTGGACGGACGGGGTGGGGGGCTACACCTTC. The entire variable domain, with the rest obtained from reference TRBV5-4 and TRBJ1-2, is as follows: ETGVTQSPTHLIKTRGQQVTLRCSSQSGHNTVSWYQQALGQGPQFIFQYYREEENGRGNFPPRFSGLQFPNYSSELNVNALELDDSALYLCASSWTDGVGGYTFGSGTRLTVV.

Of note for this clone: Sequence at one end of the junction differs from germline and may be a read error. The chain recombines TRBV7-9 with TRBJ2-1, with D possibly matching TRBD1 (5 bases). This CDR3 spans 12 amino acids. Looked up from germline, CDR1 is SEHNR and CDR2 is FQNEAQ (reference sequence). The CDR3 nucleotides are TGTTCCAGCAGGGCCCTCTACAATGAGCAGTTCTTC. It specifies CSSRALYNEQFF.

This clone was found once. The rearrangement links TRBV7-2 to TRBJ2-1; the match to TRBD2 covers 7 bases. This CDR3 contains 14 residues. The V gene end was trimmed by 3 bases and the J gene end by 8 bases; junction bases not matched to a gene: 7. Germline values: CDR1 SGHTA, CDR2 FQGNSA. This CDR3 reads CASSFGGSSYEQFF. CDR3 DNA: TGTGCCAGCAGCTTTGGCGGGAGCAGCTATGAGCAGTTCTTC. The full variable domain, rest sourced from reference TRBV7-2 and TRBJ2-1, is GAGVSQSPSNKVTEKGKDVELRCDPISGHTALYWYRQSLGQGLEFLIYFQGNSAPDKSGLPSDRFSAERTGGSVSTLTIQRTQQEDSAVYLCASSFGGSSYEQFFGPGTRLTVL.

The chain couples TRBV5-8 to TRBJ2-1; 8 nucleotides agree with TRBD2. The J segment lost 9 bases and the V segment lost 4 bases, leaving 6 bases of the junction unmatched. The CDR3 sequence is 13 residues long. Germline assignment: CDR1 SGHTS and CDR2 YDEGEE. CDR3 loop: CASSLPGGFEQFF. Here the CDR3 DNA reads TGTGCCAGCAGCCTTCCGGGGGGGTTTGAGCAGTTCTTC. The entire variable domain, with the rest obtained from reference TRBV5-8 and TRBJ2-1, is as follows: EAGVTQSPTHLIKTRGQQATLRCSPISGHTSVYWYQQALGLGLQFLLWYDEGEERNRGNFPPRFSGRQFPNYSSELNVNALELEDSALYLCASSLPGGFEQFFGPGTRLTVL.

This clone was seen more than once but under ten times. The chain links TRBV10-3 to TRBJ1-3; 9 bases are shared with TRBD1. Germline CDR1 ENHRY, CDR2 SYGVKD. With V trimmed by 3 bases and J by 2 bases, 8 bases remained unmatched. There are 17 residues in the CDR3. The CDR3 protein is CAISDTTGGAAGNTIYF. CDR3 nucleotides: TGTGCCATCAGTGACACCACAGGGGGCGCGGCTGGAAACACCATATATTTT.

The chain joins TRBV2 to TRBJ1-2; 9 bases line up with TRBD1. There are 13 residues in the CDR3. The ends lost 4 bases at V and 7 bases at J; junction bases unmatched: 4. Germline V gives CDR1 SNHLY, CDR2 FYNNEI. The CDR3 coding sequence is TGTGCCAGCAGTGGGACAGGGGTGGCTGGCTACACCTTC. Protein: CASSGTGVAGYTF.

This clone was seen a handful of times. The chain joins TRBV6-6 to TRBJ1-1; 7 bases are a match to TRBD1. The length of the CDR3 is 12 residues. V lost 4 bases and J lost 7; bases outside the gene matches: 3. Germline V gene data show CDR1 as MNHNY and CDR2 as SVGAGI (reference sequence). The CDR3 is CASSSTGIEAFF. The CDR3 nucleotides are TGTGCCAGCAGTTCGACAGGGATTGAAGCTTTCTTT.

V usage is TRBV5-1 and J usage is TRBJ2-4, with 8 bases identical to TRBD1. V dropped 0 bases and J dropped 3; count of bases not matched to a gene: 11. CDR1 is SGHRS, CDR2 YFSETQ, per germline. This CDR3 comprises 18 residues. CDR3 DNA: TGCGCCAGCAGCTTGGCAAACCCGGACAGGGAGCACAAAAACATTCAGTACTTC. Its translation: CASSLANPDREHKNIQYF.